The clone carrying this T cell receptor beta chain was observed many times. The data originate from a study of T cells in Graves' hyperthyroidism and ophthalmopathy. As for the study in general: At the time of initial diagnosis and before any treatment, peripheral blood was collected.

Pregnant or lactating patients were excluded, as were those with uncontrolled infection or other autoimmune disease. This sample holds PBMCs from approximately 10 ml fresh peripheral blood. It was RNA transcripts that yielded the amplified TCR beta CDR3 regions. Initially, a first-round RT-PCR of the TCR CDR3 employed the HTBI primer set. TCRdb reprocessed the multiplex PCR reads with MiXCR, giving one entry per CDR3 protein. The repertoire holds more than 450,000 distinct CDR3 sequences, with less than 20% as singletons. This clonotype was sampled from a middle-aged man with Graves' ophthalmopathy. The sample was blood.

Here the CDR3 reads CASSQHQNTEAFF. CDR3 DNA sequence: TGTGCCAGCTCACAACACCAGAACACTGAAGCTTTCTTT. The genes are TRBV18 and TRBJ1-1; D remains ambiguous. Trimming left V 4 bases short and J 1 base short, with 7 bases between. Per the germline V gene, CDR1 is KGHSH and CDR2 is LQKENI. The CDR3 sequence is 13 residues long. The entire variable domain, with the rest obtained from reference TRBV18 and TRBJ1-1, is as follows: NAGVMQNPRHLVRRRGQEARLRCSPMKGHSHVYWYRQLPEEGLKFMVYLQKENIIDESGMPKERFSAEFPKEGPSILRIQQVVRGDSAAYFCASSQHQNTEAFFGQGTRLTVV.